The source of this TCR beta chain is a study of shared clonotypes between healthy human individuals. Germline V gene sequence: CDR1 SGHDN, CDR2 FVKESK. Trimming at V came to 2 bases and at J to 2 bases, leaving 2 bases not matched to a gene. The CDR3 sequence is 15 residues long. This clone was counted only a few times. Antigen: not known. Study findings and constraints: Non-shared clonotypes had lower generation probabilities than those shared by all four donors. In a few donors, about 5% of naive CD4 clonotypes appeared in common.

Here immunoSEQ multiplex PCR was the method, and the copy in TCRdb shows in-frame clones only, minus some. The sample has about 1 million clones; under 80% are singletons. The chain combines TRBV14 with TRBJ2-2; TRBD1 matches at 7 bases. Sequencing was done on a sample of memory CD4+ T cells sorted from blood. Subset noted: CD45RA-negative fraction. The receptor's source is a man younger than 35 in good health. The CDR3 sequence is CASSQWDRNTGELFF. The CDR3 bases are TGTGCCAGCAGCCAATGGGACAGAAACACCGGGGAGCTGTTTTTT.